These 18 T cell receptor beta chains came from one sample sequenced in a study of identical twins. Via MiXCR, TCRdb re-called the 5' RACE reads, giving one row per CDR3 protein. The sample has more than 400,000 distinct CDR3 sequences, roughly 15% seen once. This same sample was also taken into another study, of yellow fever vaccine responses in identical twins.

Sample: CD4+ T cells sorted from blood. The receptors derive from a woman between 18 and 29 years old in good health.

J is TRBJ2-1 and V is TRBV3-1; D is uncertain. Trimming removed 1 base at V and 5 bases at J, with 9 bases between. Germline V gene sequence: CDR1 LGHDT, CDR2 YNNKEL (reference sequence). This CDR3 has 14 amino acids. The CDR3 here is CASSQGFGHNEQFF. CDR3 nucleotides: TGTGCCAGCAGCCAAGGGTTTGGGCACAATGAGCAGTTCTTC.

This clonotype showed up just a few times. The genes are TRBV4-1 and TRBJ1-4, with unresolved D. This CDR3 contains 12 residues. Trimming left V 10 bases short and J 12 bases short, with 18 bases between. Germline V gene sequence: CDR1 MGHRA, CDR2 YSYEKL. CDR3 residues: CATQDPLGQLFF. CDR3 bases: TGCGCCACCCAGGACCCCCTCGGGCAACTGTTTTTT.

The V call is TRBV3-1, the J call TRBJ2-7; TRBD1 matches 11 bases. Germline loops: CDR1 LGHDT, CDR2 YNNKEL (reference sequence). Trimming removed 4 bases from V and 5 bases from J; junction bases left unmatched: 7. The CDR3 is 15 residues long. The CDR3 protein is CASSPGQGARNEQYV. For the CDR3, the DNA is TGTGCCAGCAGCCCCGGACAGGGGGCCCGGAACGAGCAGTACGTC.

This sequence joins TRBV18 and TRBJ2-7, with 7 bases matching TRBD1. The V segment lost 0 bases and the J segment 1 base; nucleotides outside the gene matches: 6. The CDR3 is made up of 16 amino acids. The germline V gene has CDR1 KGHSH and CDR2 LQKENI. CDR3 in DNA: TGTGCCAGCTCACCACCGTGGACAGGATCATCCTACGAGCAGTACTTC. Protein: CASSPPWTGSSYEQYF.

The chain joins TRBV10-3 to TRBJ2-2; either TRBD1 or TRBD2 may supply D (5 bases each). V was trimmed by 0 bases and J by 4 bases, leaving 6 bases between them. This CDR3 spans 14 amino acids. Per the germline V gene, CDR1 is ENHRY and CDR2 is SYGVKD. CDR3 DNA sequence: TGTGCCATCAGTGAGTCAGGGACCACCGGGGAGCTGTTTTTT. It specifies CAISESGTTGELFF.

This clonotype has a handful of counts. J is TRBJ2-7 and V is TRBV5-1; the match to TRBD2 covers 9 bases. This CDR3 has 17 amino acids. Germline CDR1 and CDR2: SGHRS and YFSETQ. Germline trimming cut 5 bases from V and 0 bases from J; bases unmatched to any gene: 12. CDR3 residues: CASRYSSGSMSSYEQYF. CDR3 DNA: TGCGCCAGCAGGTATAGTAGCGGGAGTATGAGCTCCTACGAGCAGTACTTC.

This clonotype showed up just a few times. The CDR3 DNA reads TGTGCCAGCAGCTCCGGACGCCTTCAGTACTTC. This translates into CASSSGRLQYF. The V gene is TRBV11-2, the J gene TRBJ2-4; D remains unclear. This CDR3 region has 11 residues. V was shortened by 4 bases and J by 11 bases, with 9 bases between the two germline ends. Germline loops: CDR1 SGHAT, CDR2 FQNNGV. Full variable domain (outside the CDR3, taken from reference TRBV11-2 and TRBJ2-4): EAGVAQSPRYKIIEKRQSVAFWCNPISGHATLYWYQQILGQGPKLLIQFQNNGVVDDSQLPKDRFSAERLKGVDSTLKIQPAKLEDSAVYLCASSSGRLQYFGAGTRLSVL.

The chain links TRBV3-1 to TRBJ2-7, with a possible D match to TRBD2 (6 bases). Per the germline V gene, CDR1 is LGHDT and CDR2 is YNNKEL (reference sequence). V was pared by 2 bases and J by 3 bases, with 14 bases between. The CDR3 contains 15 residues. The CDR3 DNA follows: TGTGCCAGCAGCCAACCCTTAGGAGGGCTCTACGAGCAGTACTTC. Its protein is CASSQPLGGLYEQYF.

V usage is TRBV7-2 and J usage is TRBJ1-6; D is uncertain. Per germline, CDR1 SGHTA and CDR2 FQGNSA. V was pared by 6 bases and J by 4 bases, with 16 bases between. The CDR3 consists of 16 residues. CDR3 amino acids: CASRSPGGGYNSPLHF. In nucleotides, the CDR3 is TGTGCCAGCAGATCTCCGGGTGGAGGGTATAATTCACCCCTCCACTTT.

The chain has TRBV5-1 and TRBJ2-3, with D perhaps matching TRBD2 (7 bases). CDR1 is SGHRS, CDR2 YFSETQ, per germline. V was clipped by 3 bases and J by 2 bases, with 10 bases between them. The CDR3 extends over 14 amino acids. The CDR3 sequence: CASSWGGPTDTQYF. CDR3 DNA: TGCGCCAGCAGCTGGGGGGGCCCCACAGATACGCAGTATTTT.

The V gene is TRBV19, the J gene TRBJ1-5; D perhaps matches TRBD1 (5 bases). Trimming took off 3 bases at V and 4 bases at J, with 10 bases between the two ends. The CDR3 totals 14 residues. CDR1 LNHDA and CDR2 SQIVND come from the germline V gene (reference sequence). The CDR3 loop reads CASSMGQANQPQHF. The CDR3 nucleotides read TGTGCCAGTAGTATGGGGCAGGCTAATCAGCCCCAGCATTTT.

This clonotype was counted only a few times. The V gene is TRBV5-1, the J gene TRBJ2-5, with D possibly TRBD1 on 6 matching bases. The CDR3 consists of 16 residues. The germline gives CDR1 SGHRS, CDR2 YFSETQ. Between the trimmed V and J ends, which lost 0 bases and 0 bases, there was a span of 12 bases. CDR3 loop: CASSLGPTGNQETQYF. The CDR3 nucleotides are TGCGCCAGCAGCTTGGGTCCCACAGGGAACCAAGAGACCCAGTACTTC. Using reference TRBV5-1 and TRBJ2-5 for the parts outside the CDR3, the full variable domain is KAGVTQTPRYLIKTRGQQVTLSCSPISGHRSVSWYQQTPGQGLQFLFEYFSETQRNKGNFPGRFSGRQFSNSRSEMNVSTLELGDSALYLCASSLGPTGNQETQYFGPGTRLLVL.

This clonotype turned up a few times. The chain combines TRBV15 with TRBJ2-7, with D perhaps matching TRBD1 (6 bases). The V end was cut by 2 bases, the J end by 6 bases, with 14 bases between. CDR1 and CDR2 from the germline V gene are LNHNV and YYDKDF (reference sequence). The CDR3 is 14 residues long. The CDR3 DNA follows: TGTGCCACCAGCAGATTTTTGGACAGCCCCGAGCAGTACTTC. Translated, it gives CATSRFLDSPEQYF.

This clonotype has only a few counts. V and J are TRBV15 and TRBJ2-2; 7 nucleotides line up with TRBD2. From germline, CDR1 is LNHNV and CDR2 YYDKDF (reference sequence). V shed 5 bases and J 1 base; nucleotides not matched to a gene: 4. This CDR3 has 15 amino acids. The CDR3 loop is CATSRGEGNTGELFF. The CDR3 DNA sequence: TGTGCCACCAGCCGAGGGGAGGGGAACACCGGGGAGCTGTTTTTT.

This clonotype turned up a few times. CDR3 amino acids: CSARGTNQETQYF. The DNA of the CDR3 is TGCAGTGCCCGCGGGACTAACCAAGAGACCCAGTACTTC. This rearrangement joins TRBV20-1 to TRBJ2-5, with TRBD2 identical over 7 bases. CDR3 size: 13 residues. The germline V gene encodes CDR1 DFQATT and CDR2 SNEGSKA (reference sequence). Trimming took 6 bases from V and 0 from J; bases not matched to a gene: 4.

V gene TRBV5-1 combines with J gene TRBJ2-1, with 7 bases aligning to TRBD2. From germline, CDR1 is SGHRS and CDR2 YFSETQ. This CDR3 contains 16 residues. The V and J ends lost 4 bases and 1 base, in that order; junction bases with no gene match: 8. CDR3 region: CASSRRERGSYNEQFF. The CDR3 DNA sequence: TGCGCCAGCAGCCGAAGGGAGCGGGGTTCCTACAATGAGCAGTTCTTC.

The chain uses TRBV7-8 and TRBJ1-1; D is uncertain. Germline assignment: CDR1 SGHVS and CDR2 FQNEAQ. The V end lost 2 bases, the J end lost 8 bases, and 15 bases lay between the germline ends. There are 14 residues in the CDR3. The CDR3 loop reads CASSLMEGGVEAFF. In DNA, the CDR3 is TGTGCCAGCAGCTTAATGGAGGGAGGTGTAGAAGCTTTCTTT.

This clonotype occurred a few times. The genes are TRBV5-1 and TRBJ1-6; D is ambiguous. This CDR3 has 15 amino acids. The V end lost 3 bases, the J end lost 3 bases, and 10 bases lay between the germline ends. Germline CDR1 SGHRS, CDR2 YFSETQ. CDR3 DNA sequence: TGCGCCAGCAGCTCCCGGGAGAACTATAATTCACCCCTCCACTTT. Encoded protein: CASSSRENYNSPLHF.